This T cell receptor beta chain was found in a study of CXCR3-negative and CXCR3-positive naive CD8 T cells. General study points: Relative to CXCR3-negative naive cells, CXCR3-positive naive cells had more hydrophobic TRB CDR3s. TCR strength was inferred from TRB CDR3 properties, while surface CD5 was comparable between naive subsets.

cDNA libraries for TRB were generated by 5' RACE incorporating UMI labels. After re-calling the 5' RACE reads, TCRdb lists one entry per CDR3 protein, DNA absent. The listing records tens of thousands of distinct CDR3 sequences. A note on this clonotype: As yet, its antigen is unknown.

The CDR3 spans 15 residues. Germline V gives CDR1 LGHNA, CDR2 YSLEER. Triplicate sorts of some 300,000 cells per CD8+ subset. The naive CD8+ gate required CD45RO-CCR7+CD27+CD95- phenotype. This receptor was identified in a human donor in good health. Some clones in this sample may be carry-over from other donors' samples. The V and J genes are TRBV4-3 and TRBJ2-1; TCRdb proposes TRBD1, but this gene call is untestable without DNA. Sequencing was done on a sample of naive CXCR3+ CD8+ T cells from blood. Subset defined: CD45RO-CCR7+CD27+CD95- naive CD8+ T cells expressing CXCR3 (TNR3+). The CDR3 protein is CASSQEGGSYNEQFF.